These 6 T cell receptor beta chains were all obtained from the same sample, sequenced in a study of T cells after yellow fever vaccination. Using its own MiXCR run on the 5' RACE reads, TCRdb lists one record per CDR3 protein. The sample carries about 73,000 distinct CDR3 sequences, around 7% recorded once. Sequenced here: CD8+ T cells sorted from PBMCs, sampled on the day of the yellow fever booster vaccination. The receptor set was obtained from a young man who received the YFV17D yellow fever vaccine.

This chain joins TRBV7-9 and TRBJ2-7; D call uncertain. From germline, CDR1 is SEHNR and CDR2 FQNEAQ (reference sequence). The CDR3 is made up of 11 amino acids. V was shortened by 5 bases and J by 6 bases, with 8 bases between the two germline ends. The CDR3 loop reads CASSLVGEQYF. CDR3 DNA: TGTGCCAGCAGCCTAGTAGGCGAGCAGTACTTC.

This clonotype was counted a few times. The chain employs TRBV15 and TRBJ2-1; 10 bases align to TRBD2. Germline trimming cut 7 bases from V and 2 bases from J; bases unmatched to any gene: 2. Germline assignment: CDR1 LNHNV and CDR2 YYDKDF (reference sequence). The CDR3 runs to 14 residues. Here the CDR3 reads CATTGTSAYNEQFF. CDR3 nucleotides: TGTGCCACCACCGGGACTAGCGCCTACAATGAGCAGTTCTTC.

For this clonotype: One end of the junction does not line up with germline, which may come from a read error. This chain joins TRBV7-3 and TRBJ2-1; weak D call: TRBD2 (6 bases). Looked up from germline, CDR1 is SGHTA and CDR2 is FQGTGA. The CDR3 contains 15 residues. As DNA, the CDR3 is TGTGCCATCAGCTGGGGTTCTAGCGCGACCAATGAGCAGTTCTTC. Encoded protein: CAISWGSSATNEQFF.

This clonotype was detected a few times. The chain has TRBV10-3 and TRBJ1-5; D is unclear. The germline V gene encodes CDR1 ENHRY and CDR2 SYGVKD. V was clipped by 2 bases and J by 5 bases, with 16 bases between them. This CDR3 region has 16 residues. The CDR3 DNA sequence: TGTGCCATCAGTGAGATGGACGGTGGGGTTTATCAGCCCCAGCATTTT. Residues: CAISEMDGGVYQPQHF.

The sample holds many counts of this clonotype. The CDR3 spells CASSPSGRGYYEQYF. The CDR3 DNA reads as TGTGCCAGCTCTCCCAGCGGGAGGGGTTACTACGAGCAGTACTTC. This rearrangement joins TRBV18 to TRBJ2-7, with TRBD2 identical over 10 bases. There are 15 residues in the CDR3. Germline lookup yields CDR1 KGHSH and CDR2 LQKENI. V shed 6 bases and J 3 bases; nucleotides not matched to a gene: 8.

This clonotype has just a few counts. The chain carries TRBV9 and TRBJ2-1, with TRBD1 as a possible D gene (5 bases). Deletions cut 0 bases from V and 10 bases from J, with 11 bases between. The CDR3 consists of 13 residues. CDR1 SGDLS and CDR2 YYNGEE come from the germline V gene. CDR3 amino acids: CASSVVKGSEQFF. The CDR3 DNA follows: TGTGCCAGCAGCGTAGTGAAGGGGTCAGAGCAGTTCTTC.